The 18 T cell receptor beta chains below come from one sample, sequenced in a study of shared clonotypes between healthy human individuals. Repertoires were generated with immunoSEQ multiplex PCR, while TCRdb's copy carries only in-frame clones and drops some. The repertoire consists of 2 million to 3 million clones, with 93% occurring once and the leading ten covering 0.36%. The sample consisted of naive CD4+ T cells from PBMCs. The subset: CD45RA+ positively selected. Source of these receptors: a man aged 18-30 years in good health. Some clones in this sample may be carry-over from other donors' samples.

The V gene is TRBV28, the J gene TRBJ2-2; 10 bases are a match to TRBD1. Per germline, CDR1 MDHEN and CDR2 SYDVKM. The CDR3 runs to 17 residues. V gave up 7 bases and J gave up 4 bases; unmatched junction bases: 12. The CDR3 sequence: CASTPGGGQGRTGELFF. The CDR3, as DNA: TGTGCCAGCACCCCAGGGGGGGGACAGGGGCGCACCGGGGAGCTGTTTTTT.

This clone was found a few times. V usage is TRBV28 and J usage is TRBJ1-1; TRBD1 might be the D (5 bases). Trimming pared 3 bases from V and 11 bases from J, leaving 10 bases between. This CDR3 has 11 residues. The germline CDR1 and CDR2 sequences are MDHEN and SYDVKM. CDR3 DNA sequence: TGTGCCAGCAGTTTTCCGGGGCTGGCTTTCTTT. It codes for CASSFPGLAFF.

The chain joins TRBV19 to TRBJ1-3; the D gene is possibly TRBD1 (5 bases). Trimming left V 7 bases short and J 0 bases short, with 19 bases between. This CDR3 has 17 amino acids. Germline values: CDR1 LNHDA, CDR2 SQIVND (reference sequence). CDR3 nucleotide sequence: TGTGCCAGTATACAACTTTTCGGGGGAGACTCTGGAAACACCATATATTTT. This translates into CASIQLFGGDSGNTIYF. The full variable domain, its missing parts supplied by reference TRBV19 and TRBJ1-3, is DGGITQSPKYLFRKEGQNVTLSCEQNLNHDAMYWYRQDPGQGLRLIYYSQIVNDFQKGDIAEGYSVSREKKESFPLTVTSAQKNPTAFYLCASIQLFGGDSGNTIYFGEGSWLTVV.

This chain uses TRBV15 with TRBJ2-3, with no clear D. Germline values: CDR1 LNHNV, CDR2 YYDKDF (reference sequence). This CDR3 has 13 residues. Trimming stripped 2 bases from V and 6 bases from J, with 9 bases between. The CDR3: CATSRSGYDTQYF. CDR3 DNA sequence: TGTGCCACCAGCAGATCGGGTTACGATACGCAGTATTTT. Full variable domain (outside the CDR3, taken from reference TRBV15 and TRBJ2-3): DAMVIQNPRYQVTQFGKPVTLSCSQTLNHNVMYWYQQKSSQAPKLLFHYYDKDFNNEADTPDNFQSRRPNTSFCFLDIRSPGLGDTAMYLCATSRSGYDTQYFGPGTRLTVL.

This chain joins TRBV29-1 and TRBJ2-7; 12 nucleotides match TRBD2. Germline assignment: CDR1 SQVTM and CDR2 ANQGSEA. Trimming removed 7 bases from V and 6 bases from J; junction bases left unmatched: 13. There are 15 residues in the CDR3. Written as DNA, the CDR3 is TGCAGCGCATTAGGACTAGCGGGATACCTTGGCGAGCAGTACTTC. This translates into CSALGLAGYLGEQYF.

V gene TRBV5-1 combines with J gene TRBJ2-5; D possibly corresponds to TRBD1 (6 bases). The CDR3 runs 14 residues. V was clipped by 4 bases and J by 4 bases, with 14 bases between them. Germline loops: CDR1 SGHRS, CDR2 YFSETQ. The CDR3 here is CASSGGQFPETQYF. CDR3 nucleotides: TGCGCCAGCAGCGGAGGACAGTTCCCAGAGACCCAGTACTTC.

The chain uses TRBV28 and TRBJ2-5; 8 bases line up with TRBD2. The CDR3 runs 18 residues. Germline CDR1 reads MDHEN; CDR2 reads SYDVKM. J was trimmed by 3 bases and V by 6 bases; bases with no gene match: 18. CDR3 bases: TGTGCCAGCAGACTAGGCGGGAGGACCCTTTTATCAGAAGAGACCCAGTACTTC. Translated, it gives CASRLGGRTLLSEETQYF.

V usage is TRBV28 and J usage is TRBJ1-5, with unresolved D. Germline V CDR1 and CDR2: MDHEN, SYDVKM. CDR3 length: 15 residues. The V end was cut by 6 bases, the J end by 4 bases, with 16 bases between. Here the CDR3 reads CASSKLGSANQPQHF. For the CDR3, the DNA is TGTGCCAGCAGCAAGCTGGGGTCTGCTAATCAGCCCCAGCATTTT.

The chain uses TRBV5-4 and TRBJ2-1; the match to TRBD2 covers 12 bases. The J segment lost 8 bases and the V segment lost 5 bases, leaving 5 bases of the junction unmatched. This CDR3 spans 14 amino acids. Germline V gene lookup returns CDR1 SGHNT and CDR2 YYREEE (reference sequence). CDR3 loop: CASRRTSGVDEQFF. In DNA form, the CDR3 reads TGTGCCAGCAGGCGGACTAGCGGGGTAGATGAGCAGTTCTTC. The variable domain in full, completed from reference TRBV5-4 and TRBJ2-1, reads ETGVTQSPTHLIKTRGQQVTLRCSSQSGHNTVSWYQQALGQGPQFIFQYYREEENGRGNFPPRFSGLQFPNYSSELNVNALELDDSALYLCASRRTSGVDEQFFGPGTRLTVL.

This clone was seen only once. The J gene is TRBJ2-5, the V gene TRBV19; possible D gene TRBD1, 7 bases. The CDR3 length is 16 residues. Germline CDR1 reads LNHDA; CDR2 reads SQIVND (reference sequence). Deletions cut 4 bases from V and 3 bases from J, with 18 bases between. DNA of the CDR3: TGTGCCAGTAGTAACCGGAGGGGGCTGTCTGAAGAGACCCAGTACTTC. Encoded protein: CASSNRRGLSEETQYF.

The chain links TRBV5-1 to TRBJ2-1, with a weak D call TRBD1 (5 bases). This CDR3 has 15 residues. Germline V lookup: CDR1 SGHRS, CDR2 YFSETQ. V lost 0 bases and J lost 7, with 14 bases in between. As DNA, the CDR3 is TGCGCCAGCAGCTTGGTGGTAGAAGGGGTTAATGAGCAGTTCTTC. It yields the protein CASSLVVEGVNEQFF. The full variable domain, with the rest looked up from reference TRBV5-1 and TRBJ2-1, is KAGVTQTPRYLIKTRGQQVTLSCSPISGHRSVSWYQQTPGQGLQFLFEYFSETQRNKGNFPGRFSGRQFSNSRSEMNVSTLELGDSALYLCASSLVVEGVNEQFFGPGTRLTVL.

As regards this clone: At the DNA level, this CDR3 is encoded by other sequences in the same sample as well. The chain uses TRBV6-5 and TRBJ2-7; 9 nucleotides line up with TRBD1. The length of the CDR3 is 13 residues. V was pared by 0 bases and J by 6 bases, with 0 bases of the junction left unmatched. From germline, CDR1 is MNHEY and CDR2 SVGAGI. In DNA form, the CDR3 reads TGTGCCAGCAGTTACTCACAGGGGGCCGAGCAGTACTTC. Protein product: CASSYSQGAEQYF.

This chain uses TRBV28 with TRBJ1-1, with a tentative D call TRBD1 (5 bases). The CDR3 is made up of 12 amino acids. Trimming pared 2 bases from V and 8 bases from J, leaving 9 bases between. CDR1 and CDR2 from the germline V gene are MDHEN and SYDVKM. This CDR3 reads CASSLRPGEAFF. The CDR3 DNA is TGTGCCAGCAGTTTACGTCCAGGGGAAGCTTTCTTT.

This sequence joins TRBV5-1 and TRBJ2-5, with D maybe TRBD2 (5 bases). This CDR3 is built from 13 residues. Trimming removed 4 bases from V and 4 bases from J, with 11 bases in between. Germline loops: CDR1 SGHRS, CDR2 YFSETQ. The CDR3 protein is CASSKAAGETQYF. The CDR3 nucleotides are TGCGCCAGCAGCAAAGCGGCGGGAGAGACCCAGTACTTC.

Concerning this clone: Other nucleotide sequences in the sample specify the same CDR3. This chain connects TRBV27 to TRBJ2-1, with 7 positions matching TRBD2. The CDR3 runs 15 residues. Germline CDR1 reads MNHEY; CDR2 reads SMNVEV (reference sequence). J was trimmed by 4 bases and V by 2 bases; bases with no gene match: 5. CDR3 loop: CASSLTSGLYNEQFF. The CDR3 nucleotides read TGTGCCAGCAGTTTAACCTCGGGACTATACAATGAGCAGTTCTTC.

The J gene is TRBJ2-7, the V gene TRBV7-3; TRBD2 aligns across 12 bases. The V gene end was trimmed by 5 bases and the J gene end by 0 bases; junction bases not matched to a gene: 14. Germline V lookup: CDR1 SGHTA, CDR2 FQGTGA. This CDR3 is built from 19 residues. CDR3 residues: CASSPSGASGRARSYEQYF. The DNA of the CDR3 is TGTGCCAGCAGCCCAAGCGGTGCTAGCGGGAGGGCCCGCTCCTACGAGCAGTACTTC. Supplemented by reference TRBV7-3 and TRBJ2-7, the full variable domain reads GAGVSQTPSNKVTEKGKYVELRCDPISGHTALYWYRQSLGQGPEFLIYFQGTGAADDSGLPNDRFFAVRPEGSVSTLKIQRTERGDSAVYLCASSPSGASGRARSYEQYFGPGTRLTVT.

V and J are TRBV7-2 and TRBJ2-3; D not resolved. The V end lost 1 base, the J end lost 1 base, and 12 bases lay between the germline ends. The CDR3 consists of 16 residues. Germline V lookup: CDR1 SGHTA, CDR2 FQGNSA. CDR3 DNA sequence: TGTGCCAGCAGCTTAGTGGGGAATTCCGGCACAGATACGCAGTATTTT. As protein: CASSLVGNSGTDTQYF.

In this sample, this clone turned up a few times. This chain links TRBV27 with TRBJ1-2; TRBD1 agrees at 10 bases. The germline V gene encodes CDR1 MNHEY and CDR2 SMNVEV (reference sequence). The V and J ends lost 8 bases and 3 bases, in that order; junction bases with no gene match: 9. CDR3 length equals 15 residues. The CDR3 bases are TGTGCCAGCCTCAGTCGGACAGGGGGAGACTATGGCTACACCTTC. Protein product: CASLSRTGGDYGYTF.